This T cell receptor (beta chain) was captured in a study of blood T cell repertoires in COVID-19. This table comes from immunoSEQ multiplex PCR, and its TCRdb copy is limited to in-frame clones, with some not included. This sample has 120,000 or so clones, with 80% to 90% found just once. Trimming removed 2 bases from V and 7 bases from J, with 14 bases in between. Germline lookup yields CDR1 KGHSH and CDR2 LQKENI. The CDR3 covers 15 residues. The sequencing input was peripheral blood. The chain has TRBV18 and TRBJ1-4; D is uncertain. The TCR sequence derives from a human donor in a cohort sampled during active COVID-19. CDR3 DNA sequence: TGTGCCAGCTCACCAACGGAGGCGTTAACTGAAAAACTGTTTTTT. Protein: CASSPTEALTEKLFF.